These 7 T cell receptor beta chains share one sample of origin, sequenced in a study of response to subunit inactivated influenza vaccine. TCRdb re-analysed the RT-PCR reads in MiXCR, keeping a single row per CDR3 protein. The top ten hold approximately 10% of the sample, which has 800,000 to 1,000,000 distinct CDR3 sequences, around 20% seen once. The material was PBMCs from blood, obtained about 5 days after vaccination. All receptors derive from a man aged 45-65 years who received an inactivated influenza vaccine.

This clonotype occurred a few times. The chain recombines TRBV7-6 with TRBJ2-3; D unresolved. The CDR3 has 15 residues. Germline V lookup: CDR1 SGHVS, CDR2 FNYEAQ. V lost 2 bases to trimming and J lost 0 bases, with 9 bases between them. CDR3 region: CASSLLRISTDTQYF. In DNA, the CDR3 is TGTGCCAGCAGCTTATTGCGGATTAGCACAGATACGCAGTATTTT.

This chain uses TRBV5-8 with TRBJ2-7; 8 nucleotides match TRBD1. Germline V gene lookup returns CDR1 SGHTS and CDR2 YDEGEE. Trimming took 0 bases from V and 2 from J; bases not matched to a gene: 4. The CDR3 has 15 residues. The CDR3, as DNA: TGTGCCAGCAGCTTGGGGGACAGGCAAACCTACGAGCAGTACTTC. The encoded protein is CASSLGDRQTYEQYF.

The CDR3 DNA follows: TGTGCCAGCTCACCACTGAACAGAGGTGACGGGGAGCTGTTTTTT. Amino acid sequence: CASSPLNRGDGELFF. The chain carries TRBV18 and TRBJ2-2; D is uncertain. This CDR3 has 15 amino acids. The germline CDR1 and CDR2 sequences are KGHSH and LQKENI. Trimming cost V 1 base and J 7 bases, with 13 bases left between them. Using reference TRBV18 and TRBJ2-2 for the parts outside the CDR3, the full variable domain is NAGVMQNPRHLVRRRGQEARLRCSPMKGHSHVYWYRQLPEEGLKFMVYLQKENIIDESGMPKERFSAEFPKEGPSILRIQQVVRGDSAAYFCASSPLNRGDGELFFGEGSRLTVL.

CDR3 sequence reads: CASSQADYSYEQYF. CDR3 nucleotide sequence: TGCGCCAGCAGCCAGGCGGACTACTCCTACGAGCAGTACTTC. The chain recombines TRBV4-3 with TRBJ2-7; D perhaps matches TRBD2 (6 bases). The V and J ends lost 3 bases and 0 bases respectively, with 9 bases between them. The CDR3 is 14 amino acids. The V gene's germline CDR1 is LGHNA and CDR2 YSLEER.

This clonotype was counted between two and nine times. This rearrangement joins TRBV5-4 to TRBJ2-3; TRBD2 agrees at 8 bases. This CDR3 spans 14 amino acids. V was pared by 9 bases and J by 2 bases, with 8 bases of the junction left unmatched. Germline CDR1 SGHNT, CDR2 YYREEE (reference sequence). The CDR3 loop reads CATPGGPDTDTQYF. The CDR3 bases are TGTGCCACCCCGGGGGGGCCCGACACAGATACGCAGTATTTT.

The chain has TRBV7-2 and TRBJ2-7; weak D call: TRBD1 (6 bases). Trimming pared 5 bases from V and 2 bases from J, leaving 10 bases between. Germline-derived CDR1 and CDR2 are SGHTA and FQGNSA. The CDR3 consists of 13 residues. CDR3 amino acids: CASSRGQTYEQYF. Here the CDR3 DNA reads TGTGCCAGCAGCCGCGGACAGACCTACGAGCAGTACTTC. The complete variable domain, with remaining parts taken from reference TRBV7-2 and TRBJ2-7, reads GAGVSQSPSNKVTEKGKDVELRCDPISGHTALYWYRQSLGQGLEFLIYFQGNSAPDKSGLPSDRFSAERTGGSVSTLTIQRTQQEDSAVYLCASSRGQTYEQYFGPGTRLTVT.

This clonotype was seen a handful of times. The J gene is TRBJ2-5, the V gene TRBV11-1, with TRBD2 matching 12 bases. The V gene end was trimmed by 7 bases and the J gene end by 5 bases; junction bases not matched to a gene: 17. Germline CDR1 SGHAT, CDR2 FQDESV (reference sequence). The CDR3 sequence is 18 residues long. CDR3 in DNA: TGTGCCAGCATCCGAGAACGTAGGACTAGCGGGATTGTCGAGACCCAGTACTTC. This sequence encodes CASIRERRTSGIVETQYF.